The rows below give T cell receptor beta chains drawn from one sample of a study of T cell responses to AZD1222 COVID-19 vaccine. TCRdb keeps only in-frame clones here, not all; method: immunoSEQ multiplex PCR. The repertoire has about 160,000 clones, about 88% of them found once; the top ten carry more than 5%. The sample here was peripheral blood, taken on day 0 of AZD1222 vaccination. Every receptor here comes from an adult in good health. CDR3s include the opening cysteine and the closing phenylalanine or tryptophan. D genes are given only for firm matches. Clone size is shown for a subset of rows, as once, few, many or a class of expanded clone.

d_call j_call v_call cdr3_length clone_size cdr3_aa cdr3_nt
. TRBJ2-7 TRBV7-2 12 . CASSPYDRPASF TGTGCCAGCAGCCCATACGACAGGCCAGCGTCTTTC
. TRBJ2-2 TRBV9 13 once CASSVQGHGELFF TGTGCCAGCAGCGTACAGGGCCACGGGGAGCTGTTTTTT
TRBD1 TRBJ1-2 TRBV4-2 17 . CASSQDGGAGGYYGYTF TGTGCCAGCAGCCAAGACGGTGGGGCAGGGGGATATTATGGCTACACCTTC
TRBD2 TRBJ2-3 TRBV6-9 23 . CASRGGPGRVEWLLKVSTDTQYF TGTGCCAGCAGAGGTGGTCCGGGGAGGGTGGAATGGTTGCTTAAGGTGAGCACAGATACGCAGTATTTT
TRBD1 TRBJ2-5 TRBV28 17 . CASSASGQGAYKETQYF TGTGCCAGCAGTGCATCCGGACAGGGGGCTTACAAAGAGACCCAGTACTTC
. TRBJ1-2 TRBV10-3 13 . CAISDDRDYGYTF TGTGCCATCAGTGATGACAGAGACTATGGCTACACCTTC
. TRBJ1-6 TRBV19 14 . CASRQTGWGSPLHF TGTGCCAGTAGGCAGACAGGATGGGGTTCACCCCTCCACTTT
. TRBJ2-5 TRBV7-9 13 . CASSLDSHQTQYF TGTGCCAGCAGCTTAGACAGCCACCAGACCCAGTACTTC
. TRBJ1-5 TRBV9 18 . CASSAGIGGGDSNQPQHF TGTGCCAGCAGCGCCGGCATAGGGGGTGGAGATAGCAATCAGCCCCAGCATTTT
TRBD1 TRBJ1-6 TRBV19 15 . CASSGFGTGESPLHF TGTGCCAGTAGTGGCTTTGGGACAGGGGAATCACCCCTCCACTTT
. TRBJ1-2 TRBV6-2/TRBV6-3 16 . CASSYSNNPVIYGYTF TGTGCCAGCAGTTACTCGAACAACCCTGTGATCTATGGCTACACCTTC
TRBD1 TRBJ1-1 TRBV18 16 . CASSLGTGGAGTEAFF TGTGCCAGCTCACTAGGGACAGGGGGCGCGGGCACTGAAGCTTTCTTT
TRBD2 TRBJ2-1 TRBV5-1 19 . CASSPYTRRLALSYNEQFF TGCGCCAGCAGCCCATATACGCGTAGACTAGCCCTCTCCTACAATGAGCAGTTCTTC
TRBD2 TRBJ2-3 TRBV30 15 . CAWSGLAASTDTQYF TGTGCCTGGAGCGGGCTAGCGGCTAGCACAGATACGCAGTATTTT
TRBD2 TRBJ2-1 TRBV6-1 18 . CASSKGTSGGSSYNEQFF TGTGCCAGCAGTAAAGGGACTAGCGGGGGGTCTTCCTACAATGAGCAGTTCTTC
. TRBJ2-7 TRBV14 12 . CASSQDSYEQYF TGTGCCAGCAGCCAGGACAGCTACGAGCAGTACTTC
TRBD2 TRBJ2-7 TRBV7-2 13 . CASSPREGHEQYF TGTGCCAGCAGCCCCCGGGAGGGCCACGAGCAGTACTTC
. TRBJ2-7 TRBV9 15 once CASSVAPTESYEQYF TGTGCCAGCAGCGTAGCCCCCACGGAATCCTACGAGCAGTACTTC
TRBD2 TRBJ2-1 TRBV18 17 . CASSPPMAGAGYNEQFF TGTGCCAGCTCACCACCGATGGCGGGAGCAGGTTACAATGAGCAGTTCTTC
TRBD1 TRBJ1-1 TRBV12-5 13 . CASGYDRGTEAFF TGTGCTAGTGGTTATGACAGGGGCACTGAAGCTTTCTTT
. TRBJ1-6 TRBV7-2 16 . CASSLVLQGYNSPLHF TGTGCCAGCAGCTTAGTGCTACAGGGCTATAATTCACCCCTCCACTTT
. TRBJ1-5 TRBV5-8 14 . CASSLGQFSDPQHF TGTGCCAGCAGCTTGGGGCAGTTTTCTGATCCCCAGCATTTT
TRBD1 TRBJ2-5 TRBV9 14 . CASSTRTGLETQYF TGTGCCAGCAGCACCCGGACAGGGTTAGAGACCCAGTACTTC
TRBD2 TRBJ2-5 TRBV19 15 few CASSTGTSGQETQYF TGTGCCAGTAGTACCGGGACTAGCGGGCAAGAGACCCAGTACTTC
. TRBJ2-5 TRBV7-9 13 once CASSLANTETQYF TGTGCCAGCAGCTTAGCCAATACGGAGACCCAGTACTTC
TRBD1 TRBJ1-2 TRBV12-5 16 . CASGLRPGQGALGYTF TGTGCTAGTGGTTTGAGACCGGGACAGGGGGCCCTTGGCTACACCTTC
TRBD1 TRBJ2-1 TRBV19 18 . CASSIARGQAFSYNEQFF TGTGCCAGTAGTATAGCAAGGGGGCAGGCGTTTTCCTACAATGAGCAGTTCTTC
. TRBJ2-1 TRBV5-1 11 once CASSLTEEQFF TGCGCCAGCAGCTTGACCGAAGAGCAGTTCTTC
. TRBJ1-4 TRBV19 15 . CASSSLPPRDEKLFF TGTGCCAGTAGTTCCCTTCCCCCGCGGGATGAAAAACTGTTTTTT
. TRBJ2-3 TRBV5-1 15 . CASSLEEGWTDTQYF TGCGCCAGCAGCTTGGAGGAGGGTTGGACAGATACGCAGTATTTT
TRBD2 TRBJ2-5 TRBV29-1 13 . CSVETVAGQTQYF TGCAGCGTTGAAACGGTAGCGGGCCAGACCCAGTACTTC
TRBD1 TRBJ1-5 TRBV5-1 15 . CATDRDSLLNQPQHF TGCGCCACCGATAGGGACAGCCTTCTCAATCAGCCCCAGCATTTT
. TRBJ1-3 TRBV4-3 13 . CASSQGQVDTIYF TGCGCCAGCAGCCAAGGCCAAGTCGACACCATATATTTT
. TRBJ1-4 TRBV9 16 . CASSVQGLATNEKLFF TGTGCCAGCAGCGTACAGGGCCTCGCAACTAATGAAAAACTGTTTTTT
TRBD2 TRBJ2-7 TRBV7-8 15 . CASSLPSGRIYEQYF TGTGCCAGCAGCCTACCTAGCGGGAGAATTTACGAGCAGTACTTC
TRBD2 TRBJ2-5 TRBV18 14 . CASSGGGDQETQYF TGTGCCAGCTCAGGGGGGGGAGATCAAGAGACCCAGTACTTC
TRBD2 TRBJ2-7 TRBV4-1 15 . CASSQPWRGDYEQYF TGCGCCAGCAGCCAACCGTGGCGGGGGGACTACGAGCAGTACTTC
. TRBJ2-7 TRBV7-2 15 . CASSLQPGGNYEQYF TGTGCCAGCAGCCTCCAGCCAGGAGGCAACTACGAGCAGTACTTC
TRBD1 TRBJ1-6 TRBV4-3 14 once CASSLYRGNSPLHF TGCGCCAGCAGCCTATACAGGGGTAATTCACCCCTCCACTTT
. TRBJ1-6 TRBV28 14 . CASSLFPPPQPLHF TGTGCCAGCAGTTTATTCCCCCCTCCTCAACCCCTCCACTTT
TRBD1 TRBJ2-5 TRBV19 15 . CASSPGPGGPETQYF TGTGCCAGTAGTCCTGGCCCAGGGGGCCCAGAGACCCAGTACTTC
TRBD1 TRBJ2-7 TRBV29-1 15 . CSVEKQQGGTYEQYF TGCAGCGTTGAAAAGCAACAGGGGGGCACCTACGAGCAGTACTTC